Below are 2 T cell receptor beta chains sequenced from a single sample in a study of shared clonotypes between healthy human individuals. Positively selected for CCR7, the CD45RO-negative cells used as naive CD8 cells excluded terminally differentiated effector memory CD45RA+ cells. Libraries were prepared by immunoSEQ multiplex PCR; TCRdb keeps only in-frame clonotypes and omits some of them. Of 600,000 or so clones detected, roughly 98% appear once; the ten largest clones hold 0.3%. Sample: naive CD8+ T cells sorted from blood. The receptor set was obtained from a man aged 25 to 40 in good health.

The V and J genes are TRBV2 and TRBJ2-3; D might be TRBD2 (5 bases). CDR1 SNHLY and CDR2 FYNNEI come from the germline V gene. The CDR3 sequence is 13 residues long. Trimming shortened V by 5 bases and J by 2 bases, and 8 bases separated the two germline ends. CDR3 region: CASSPDYTDTQYF. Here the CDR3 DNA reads TGTGCCAGCAGTCCCGACTACACAGATACGCAGTATTTT.

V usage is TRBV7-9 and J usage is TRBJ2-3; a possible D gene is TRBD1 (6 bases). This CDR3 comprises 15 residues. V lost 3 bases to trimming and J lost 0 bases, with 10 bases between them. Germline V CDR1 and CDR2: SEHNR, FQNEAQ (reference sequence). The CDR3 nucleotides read TGTGCCAGCAGCTTGGACAGTACTAGCACAGATACGCAGTATTTT. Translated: CASSLDSTSTDTQYF.